Below, 10 T cell receptor beta chains from the same sample are listed, as sequenced in a study of tumor-infiltrating lymphocytes in primary liver carcinoma. From unsorted bulk tissue weighing roughly 17-31 mg, DNA and RNA were co-extracted. TCR beta cDNA was prepared out of 500 ng total RNA by means of a constant-region primer. Sequencing libraries for TCR beta derived from three nested multiplex PCR rounds that used slightly modified ARM-PCR. PCR rounds one and two used TRBV1-TRBV30 forward primers with a C-beta reverse primer for about 9 cycles each. TCRdb re-analysed the multiplex PCR reads in MiXCR, keeping a single row per CDR3 protein. The sample contains approximately 100,000 distinct CDR3 sequences, around 71% of which appear only once. The specimen was liver tumor tissue from sampling region 2. Noted subset: tumor region T2, inferior pole. All receptors come from a woman aged 55 to 70 with primary liver carcinoma and hepatitis B virus infection.

This clonotype has just one count. The V gene is TRBV11-2, the J gene TRBJ2-7; 7 positions match TRBD2. The ends lost 6 bases at V and 4 bases at J; junction bases unmatched: 9. This CDR3 region has 14 residues. The germline CDR1 and CDR2 sequences are SGHAT and FQNNGV. The CDR3 DNA sequence: TGTGCCAGCAGGTTGACAAGCGGGAATTACGAGCAGTACTTC. Protein product: CASRLTSGNYEQYF.

V usage is TRBV7-3 and J usage is TRBJ2-1, with 13 bases matching TRBD2. The ends lost 5 bases at V and 7 bases at J; junction bases unmatched: 5. Germline values: CDR1 SGHTA, CDR2 FQGTGA. CDR3 length: 15 residues. The chain's CDR3 is CASSPGTSGTNEQFF. The CDR3 nucleotides are TGTGCCAGCAGCCCGGGGACTAGCGGGACTAATGAGCAGTTCTTC.

This clonotype showed up many times. The chain couples TRBV4-2 to TRBJ2-1; 7 nucleotides align to TRBD1. CDR1 is LGHNA, CDR2 YNFKEQ, per germline. The CDR3 has 15 amino acids. V was pared by 6 bases and J by 2 bases, with 7 bases of the junction left unmatched. The CDR3 region is CASSLTGAPYNEQFF. The DNA of the CDR3 is TGTGCCAGCAGTCTTACAGGGGCCCCCTACAATGAGCAGTTCTTC.

Turning to this clonotype: A much larger clonotype is one base distant, so this may be a read error. The chain employs TRBV28 and TRBJ1-5, with TRBD1 matching over 7 bases. This CDR3 is built from 15 residues. In germline, CDR1 is MDHEN, CDR2 SYDVKM. V lost 4 bases and J lost 5; bases outside the gene matches: 8. The DNA of the CDR3 is TGTGCCAGCAGTTCATCGGGACAGCCATATCAGCCCCAGCATTTT. This translates into CASSSSGQPYQPQHF.

As for this clonotype: With a much larger clone just one base away, this may be a read error. The gene calls are TRBV7-9 and TRBJ2-3, with TRBD2 matching over 13 bases. This CDR3 is built from 14 residues. V lost 5 bases, J lost 14 bases, and 10 bases stayed unmatched. The germline gives CDR1 SEHNR, CDR2 FQNEAQ (reference sequence). The CDR3 protein is CASSKTSGRAIAYF. Here the CDR3 DNA reads TGTGCCAGCAGCAAAACTAGCGGGAGGGCCATCGCGTATTTT.

Of note for this clonotype: This CDR3 is missing its conserved last phenylalanine or tryptophan, likely due to a read error. J is TRBJ1-6 and V is TRBV11-2; D perhaps matches TRBD1 (6 bases). The CDR3 extends over 15 amino acids. Looked up from germline, CDR1 is SGHAT and CDR2 is FQNNGV. Written as DNA, the CDR3 is TGTGCCAGCATCTTAGACCCGGGGGCCAATTCACCCCTCCACACT. It specifies CASILDPGANSPLHT.

This clonotype was seen repeatedly, ten times or more. J is TRBJ2-7 and V is TRBV7-9; D uncertain. V was cut by 1 base and J by 4 bases, with 11 bases left in between. CDR1 is SEHNR, CDR2 FQNEAQ, per germline (reference sequence). The CDR3 loop spans 14 amino acids. The CDR3 bases are TGTGCCAGCAGCTTAGGAGTGGGGAAATACGAGCAGTACTTC. Encoded protein: CASSLGVGKYEQYF.

V is TRBV11-2 and J is TRBJ2-5; D possibly matches TRBD1 or TRBD2 (5 bases each). Germline V gene lookup returns CDR1 SGHAT and CDR2 FQNNGV. The CDR3 extends over 13 amino acids. Written as DNA, the CDR3 is TGTACCGGCGGCTTAGATATCGGGGACCGCGAATACTTC. It is translated as CTGGLDIGDREYF.

The J gene is TRBJ2-4, the V gene TRBV4-1; D is possibly TRBD2 (6 bases). The CDR3 runs 16 residues. Trimming cost V 5 bases and J 13 bases, with 27 bases left between them. Germline-derived CDR1 and CDR2 are MGHRA and YSYEKL. CDR3 protein: CASSSGGGSPQEIQYF. The CDR3, as DNA: TGCGCCAGCAGCTCCGGGGGAGGCTCCCCCCAAGAGATCCAGTACTTC.

The genes are TRBV7-8 and TRBJ2-7, with 8 bases aligning to TRBD1. The germline V gene has CDR1 SGHVS and CDR2 FQNEAQ. The CDR3 length is 15 residues. Germline trimming cut 7 bases from V and 4 bases from J; bases unmatched to any gene: 12. CDR3 DNA: TGTGCCAGCATACAGGACAGGGCCTCGACTTACGAGCAGTACTTC. It is translated as CASIQDRASTYEQYF.